This TCR beta chain was profiled in a study of shared clonotypes between healthy human individuals (dated by TCRdb to the early 2020s). A note on the overall study: The cohort included a few men and a couple of women between 18 and 49 years of age. Per donor, three plates each were used for CD4 naive and CD4 memory, two for CD8 naive, and one for CD8 memory. To estimate repertoire size and how much clonotype sharing occurs between individuals, the study deeply sequenced the blood TCR repertoires of five healthy adults. To increase sequencing depth and limit assay-specific biases, different laboratories used diverse techniques to prepare libraries and sequence TCR repertoires. Each donor's leukapheresis produced roughly between about 0.9 and 9.5 billion PBMCs. Findings and caveats that apply to the study as a whole: Clonotypes shared by all four sorted-subset donors showed higher generation probabilities than non-shared clonotypes. Pairwise subsampling led to the expectation that sequencing depth would affect the degree of clonotype sharing among donors. The genetic and exposure-history diversity represented was limited by the small number of donors. Across a few donors, around 5.4% of naive CD4, roughly 3.5% of naive CD8, around 2.5% of memory CD4, and 0.4% of memory CD8 clonotypes were shared. Sampling was restricted to blood, and TCR repertoires in tissue are likely to differ from TCR repertoires in blood. Even with the large sequencing depth, rarefaction of the sorted-subset datasets indicated that sequencing was incomplete. Estimated clonotype richness was generally larger for naive than for memory subsets.

TCR CDR3 regions were amplified from genomic DNA by multiplex PCR using the deep immunoSEQ assay. Genomic DNA extracted from each cell subset was distributed evenly over all wells of several immunoSEQ 96-well plates, and each plate served as one replicate. Each replicate PCR for sorted subsets received approximately 220 ng genomic DNA, equal to some 32,000 T cell genomes. Purified libraries were measured with a Qubit 3.0 fluorometer, size-checked on a Bioanalyzer 2100, and measured again with the KAPA Library Quantification kit. Every immunoSEQ 96-well plate was sequenced on a dedicated single-read 150-cycle Illumina NextSeq 550 flow cell. Under the source paper's analysis protocol: Because the immunoSEQ output included only junctional sequences and no quality scores, the filtering could not be the same as the filtering used for full-length reads. Sequences were annotated with PyIR, a Python wrapper for IgBLAST v1.9, using IMGT germline references to assign V/J genes and CDR3. Reads were removed for weak V/J assignments (E-value above 1e-6), missing CDR3, stop codons, out-of-frame junctions, or ambiguous translated residues. A V3J clonotype was defined by an identical inferred V gene, J gene, and CDR3 amino acid sequence. Percentage overlap between repertoires was calculated by dividing the number of shared unique clonotypes by the size of the smaller repertoire. Repertoire richness was assessed with RTK rarefaction, the Chao1 estimator, and Recon v2.1 estimates of unobserved clonotypes. Generation probabilities for all TCRbeta clonotypes obtained by the gDNA method from a handful of donors were computed using OLGA. TCRdb provides this immuneACCESS table in a form limited to in-frame rearrangements. Some clones are lacking; in checked studies, under half of them reflect an unresolved V gene, and why the rest are absent is not known. V, J and clone size are taken as reported in that table, and D and trimming were inferred from the DNA itself. The table for this sample lists roughly 2,000,000 clones; less than 95% of them were counted only once. Jointly, the top ten make up 1.2% of the sample.

CD8 naive samples consisted of CD45RO-negative cells that were positively selected for CCR7, yielding a CD45RA+CCR7+ population without TemRA cells. Healthy HIV-negative adults with no recently reported acute infections or vaccinations were included as donors. All donors were Caucasian adults living in Nashville, Tennessee, USA. After blood collection by leukapheresis, PBMCs were isolated using Ficoll-Histopaque density gradient centrifugation and then cryopreserved in the vapor phase of liquid nitrogen. Analytical flow cytometry was used to check the purity and quantity of every magnetically sorted T cell population. Genomic DNA was isolated from each sorted fraction and quantified by UV absorbance on a Nanodrop 2000c. The V and J ends are trimmed by 6 bases and 5 bases, leaving 20 bases between them. Looking up the germline V gene yields CDR1 WSHSY and CDR2 SAAADI. Including the terminal cysteine and phenylalanine, the CDR3 comprises 16 residues. Only CDR3 DNA remains: 48 bases, in frame from the first base.

Worth noting for this clone: The specificity of this receptor is unknown. No clone much larger than this one lies a single base away; base qualities are absent.

The source material was naive CD8+ T cells sorted from blood. In the paper's terms, the cell subset or site label means: CD45RA+CCR7+. This TCR derives from a man younger than 35 in good health. The chain was built from TRBV10-2 and TRBJ2-1; the D gene cannot be resolved reliably. CDR3 loop: CASRAPKGAVHNEQFF. At the DNA level, the sequence is TGCGCCAGCAGGGCTCCGAAGGGCGCGGTCCACAATGAGCAGTTCTTC.